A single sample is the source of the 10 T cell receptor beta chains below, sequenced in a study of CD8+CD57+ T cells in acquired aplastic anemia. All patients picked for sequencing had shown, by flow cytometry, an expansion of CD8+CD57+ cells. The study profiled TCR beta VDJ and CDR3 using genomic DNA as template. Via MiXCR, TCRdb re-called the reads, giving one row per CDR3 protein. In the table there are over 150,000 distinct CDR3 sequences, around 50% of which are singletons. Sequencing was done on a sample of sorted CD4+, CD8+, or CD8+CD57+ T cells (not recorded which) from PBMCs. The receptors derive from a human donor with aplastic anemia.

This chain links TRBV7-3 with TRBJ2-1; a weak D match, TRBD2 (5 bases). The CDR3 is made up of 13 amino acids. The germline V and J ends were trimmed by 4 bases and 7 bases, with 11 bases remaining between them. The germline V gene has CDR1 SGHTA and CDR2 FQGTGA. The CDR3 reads CASSSLDWNEQFF. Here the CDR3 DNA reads TGTGCCAGCAGCTCGTTGGACTGGAATGAGCAGTTCTTC.

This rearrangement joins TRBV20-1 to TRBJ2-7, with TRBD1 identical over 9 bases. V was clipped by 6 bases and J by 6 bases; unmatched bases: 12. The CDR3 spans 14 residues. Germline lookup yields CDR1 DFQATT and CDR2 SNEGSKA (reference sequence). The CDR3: CSANPGQGGLEQYF. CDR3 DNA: TGCAGTGCGAACCCGGGACAGGGAGGCCTCGAGCAGTACTTC.

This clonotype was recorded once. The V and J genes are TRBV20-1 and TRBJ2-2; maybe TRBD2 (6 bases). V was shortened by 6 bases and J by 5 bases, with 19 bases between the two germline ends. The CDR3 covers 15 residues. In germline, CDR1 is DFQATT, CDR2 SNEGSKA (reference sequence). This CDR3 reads CSAKQAGRRTGELFF. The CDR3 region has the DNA TGCAGTGCAAAGCAGGCAGGGAGGAGGACCGGGGAGCTGTTTTTT.

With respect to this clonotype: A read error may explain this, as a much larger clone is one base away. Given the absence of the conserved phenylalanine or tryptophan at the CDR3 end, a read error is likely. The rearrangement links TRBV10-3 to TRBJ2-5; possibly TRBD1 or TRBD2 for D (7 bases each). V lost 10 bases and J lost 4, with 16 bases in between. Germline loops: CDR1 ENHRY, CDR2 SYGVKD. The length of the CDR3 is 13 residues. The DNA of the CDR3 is TGTGCCAGCAGGGGGGGTTCAGGAGAGACCCAGTACTCC. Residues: CASRGGSGETQYS.

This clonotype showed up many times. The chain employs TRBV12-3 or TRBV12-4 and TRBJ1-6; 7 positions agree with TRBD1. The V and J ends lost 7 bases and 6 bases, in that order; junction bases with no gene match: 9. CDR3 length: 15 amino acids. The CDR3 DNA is TGTGCCAGCACCCCGAGACAGGGAACTAATTCACCCCTCCACTTT. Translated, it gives CASTPRQGTNSPLHF.

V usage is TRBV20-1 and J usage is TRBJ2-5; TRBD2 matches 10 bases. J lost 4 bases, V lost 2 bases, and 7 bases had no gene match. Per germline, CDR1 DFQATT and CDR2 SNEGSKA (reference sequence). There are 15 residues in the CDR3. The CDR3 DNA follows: TGCAGTGCTAGATACAGCGGGGGGGCTGGAGAGACCCAGTACTTC. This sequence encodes CSARYSGGAGETQYF.

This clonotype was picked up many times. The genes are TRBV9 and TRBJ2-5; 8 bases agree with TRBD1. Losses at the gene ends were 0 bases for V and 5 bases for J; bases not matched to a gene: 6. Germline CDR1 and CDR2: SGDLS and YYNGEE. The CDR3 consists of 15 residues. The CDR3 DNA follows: TGTGCCAGCAGCGTAGCCCCAGGGGGCGAGGAGACCCAGTACTTC. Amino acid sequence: CASSVAPGGEETQYF.

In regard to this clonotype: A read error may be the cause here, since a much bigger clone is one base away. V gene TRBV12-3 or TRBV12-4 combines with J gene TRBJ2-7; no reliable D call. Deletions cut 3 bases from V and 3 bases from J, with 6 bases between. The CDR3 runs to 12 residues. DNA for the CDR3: TGTGCCAGCAGTTTTATCGGCTACGAGCAGTACTTC. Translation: CASSFIGYEQYF.

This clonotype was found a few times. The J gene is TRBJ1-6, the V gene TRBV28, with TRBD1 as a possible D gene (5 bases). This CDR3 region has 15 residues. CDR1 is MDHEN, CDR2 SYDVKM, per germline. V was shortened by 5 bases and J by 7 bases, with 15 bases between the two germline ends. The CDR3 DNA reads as TGTGCCAGCAGTCCCATCTCCGGGGGGAATTCACCCCTCCACTTT. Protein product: CASSPISGGNSPLHF.

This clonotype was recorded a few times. In DNA form, the CDR3 reads TGTGCCAGCAGTGATACAGGGTCCCCATCTGGGGCCAACGTCCTGACTTTC. It translates to CASSDTGSPSGANVLTF. The chain links TRBV25-1 to TRBJ2-6; the D gene is possibly TRBD1 (6 bases). Trimming shortened V by 3 bases and J by 1 base, and 13 bases separated the two germline ends. CDR3 length: 17 amino acids. Germline-derived CDR1 and CDR2 are MGHDK and SYGVNS.